This entry is about one TCR beta chain. This clonotype has at least ten counts. Its antigen has not been determined. Base qualities were left out, and no much larger clone turns up one base away. Ophthalmopathy patients had moderately to severely active disease, Clinical Activity Score of at least 3, NOSPECS grade of at least 4, and disease duration under 3 months. Patients with other autoimmune diseases, uncontrolled infections, pregnancy or lactation were excluded. Clinical symptoms, serum thyroxine, TRAb, thyroid ultrasound and orbital computed tomography formed the basis of the diagnosis. Using Ficoll-Paque density gradient centrifugation, PBMCs were isolated from 9 to 10 ml of fresh peripheral blood. Trizol reagent was used to extract the total RNA, and its quality was then checked on an Agilent 2100 Bioanalyzer. For repertoire sequencing, TCR beta CDR3 regions were amplified from RNA transcripts. A first-round RT-PCR used HTBI primers with the Qiagen OneStep RT-PCR kit, followed by a second-round multiplex PCR, size selection and purification. The libraries underwent paired-end sequencing with 100 bp reads on an Illumina HiSeq2000. Per the source publication's procedure: SOAPnuke was used to process the reads, removing any read that contained adapters or uncalled bases, had a mean Phred below 15, or lacked an exact match to the constant primer or identifier. High-quality paired reads were merged with COPE v1.2.5. Clonotypes were defined as unique nucleotide sequences and were aligned to IMGT TRB V, D and J references using MiTCR v1.1. Only V-J combinations with frequency above 0.0001 were analysed, covering more than 99% of repertoires. For each V-J combination, a TCR clonal expansion and chaos score was defined as F50 clonal expansion divided by the chaos observed in the TCRdist matrix. Features were reduced by Welch's t-statistics and random forest to roughly 14 V-J combinations, which fed a naive Bayes classifier. The similarity between thyroid and blood repertoires was quantified using the Morisita-Horn index. TCRdb reprocessing: public reads trimmed at Q25 with fastp, clones called with MiXCR, in-frame beta chains kept. Each entry merges the rows of one CDR3 protein and shows their most common DNA and genes. The V and J calls reflect TCRdb's pipeline rather than the authors' work. The sample includes nearly 400,000 distinct CDR3 sequences, with roughly 18% observed a single time. The ten top clones hold 1.6% of the sample.

The sample belongs to a study of Graves' ophthalmopathy and Graves' hyperthyroidism (dated by TCRdb to the late 2010s). Study-level background: Peripheral blood was collected at initial diagnosis, prior to any treatment. The study used TCR beta repertoire signatures to distinguish Graves' ophthalmopathy from Graves' hyperthyroidism and to predict progression to ophthalmopathy. In total, 135 blood samples were TCR-sequenced: some 43 ophthalmopathy, roughly 80 hyperthyroidism and some 17 hyperthyroidism-to-ophthalmopathy patients. To explore V-J signatures distinguishing ophthalmopathy from hyperthyroidism, a discovery set of about a hundred patients (about 44 ophthalmopathy, over 55 stable hyperthyroidism) was enrolled. For independent validation, a separate cohort was made up of around 18 hyperthyroidism patients plus 17 patients who later progressed from hyperthyroidism to ophthalmopathy. T-cell repertoires of thyroid tissue and blood were compared in five or six hyperthyroidism patients. Following sample collection, hyperthyroidism patients were given methimazole at a starting dose of 30 mg daily, and ophthalmopathy patients were given high-dose intravenous methylprednisolone. The 100 or so discovery patients were randomly divided into training and test sets at a 7:3 ratio.

Paper-wide results and their limitations: In validation, the model predicted ophthalmopathy progression with 70.59% sensitivity and approximately 78% specificity; some 13 predicted patients were CT-confirmed with GO in a median of 6.5 months. Sample size was not predetermined statistically, and investigators were not blinded to group allocation. In cross-validation, the 13-signature model distinguished ophthalmopathy from stable hyperthyroidism with about 89% sensitivity and 81.08% specificity, while in the test set the corresponding values were roughly 80% and 75%. Most expanded thyroid clonotypes with frequency above 0.001 were also detected in blood, suggesting blood repertoires may reflect the thyroid immune response.

Sequencing was done on a sample of peripheral blood. This TCR was sampled from a woman aged 18 to 35 with Graves' ophthalmopathy. Donor details come from another sample of the same person, matched by shared clones.

The DNA sequence follows: TGTGCCAGCGAACGAACTCTGACAGGGGCCAGGGAGACCCAGTACTTC. This translates into CASERTLTGARETQYF. This chain is built from TRBV2 and TRBJ2-5; a stretch of 8 junction bases matches TRBD1. The germline V gene provides CDR1 SNHLY and CDR2 FYNNEI. After removal of 8 bases from V and 5 bases from J, the junction retains 16 bases not matched to a gene. Reading from cysteine to phenylalanine, the CDR3 counts 16 amino acids. Only the CDR3 region is kept as DNA, spanning 48 bases read in frame from base 1.